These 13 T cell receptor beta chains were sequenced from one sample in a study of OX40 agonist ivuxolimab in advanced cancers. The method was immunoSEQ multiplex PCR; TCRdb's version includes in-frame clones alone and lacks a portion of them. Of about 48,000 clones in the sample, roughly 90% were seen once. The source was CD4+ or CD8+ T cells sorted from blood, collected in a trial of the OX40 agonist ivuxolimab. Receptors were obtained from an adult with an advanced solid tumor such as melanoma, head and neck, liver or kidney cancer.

The CDR3 sequence: CASSLDPGTGSSYEQYF. The CDR3 bases are TGTGCCAGCAGCTTAGACCCCGGGACAGGGAGTTCCTACGAGCAGTACTTC. The chain uses TRBV11-2 and TRBJ2-7, with 9 bases matching TRBD1. From germline, CDR1 is SGHAT and CDR2 FQNNGV. CDR3 length equals 17 residues. J lost 1 base, V lost 0 bases, and 7 bases had no gene match.

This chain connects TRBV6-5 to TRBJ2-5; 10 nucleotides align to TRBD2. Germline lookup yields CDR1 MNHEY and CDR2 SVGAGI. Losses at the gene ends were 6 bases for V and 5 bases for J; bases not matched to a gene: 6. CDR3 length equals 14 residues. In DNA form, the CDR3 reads TGTGCCAGCAGGAGCGGGGGGGCACGGGAGACCCAGTACTTC. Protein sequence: CASRSGGARETQYF.

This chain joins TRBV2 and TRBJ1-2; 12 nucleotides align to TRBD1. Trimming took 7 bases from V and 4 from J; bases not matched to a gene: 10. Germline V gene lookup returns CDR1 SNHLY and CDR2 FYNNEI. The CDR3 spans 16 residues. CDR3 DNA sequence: TGTGCCAGCACCCCGGGACAGGGGGCTGTCGGCTATGGCTACACCTTC. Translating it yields CASTPGQGAVGYGYTF.

The CDR3 spells CASSRRGNTGELFF. CDR3 nucleotide sequence: TGTGCCAGCAGCCGCCGGGGGAACACCGGGGAGCTGTTTTTT. The V gene is TRBV11-2, the J gene TRBJ2-2; a possible D gene is TRBD2 (5 bases). The CDR3 has 14 amino acids. CDR1 is SGHAT, CDR2 FQNNGV, per germline. V lost 5 bases and J 1 base, leaving 8 bases between the germline ends.

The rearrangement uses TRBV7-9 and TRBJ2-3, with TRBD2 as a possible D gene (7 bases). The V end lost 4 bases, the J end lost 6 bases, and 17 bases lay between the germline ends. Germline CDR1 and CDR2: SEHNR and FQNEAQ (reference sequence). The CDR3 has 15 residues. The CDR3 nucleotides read TGTGCCAGCAGCTCAAGGGAGGGGGTATATGATACGCAGTATTTT. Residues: CASSSREGVYDTQYF.

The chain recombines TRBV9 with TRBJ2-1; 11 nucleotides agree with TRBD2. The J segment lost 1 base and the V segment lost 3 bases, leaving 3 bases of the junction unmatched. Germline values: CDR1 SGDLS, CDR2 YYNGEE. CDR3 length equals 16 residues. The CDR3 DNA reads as TGTGCCAGCAGCGCGGGACTAGCGGTTTCCTACAATGAGCAGTTCTTC. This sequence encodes CASSAGLAVSYNEQFF.

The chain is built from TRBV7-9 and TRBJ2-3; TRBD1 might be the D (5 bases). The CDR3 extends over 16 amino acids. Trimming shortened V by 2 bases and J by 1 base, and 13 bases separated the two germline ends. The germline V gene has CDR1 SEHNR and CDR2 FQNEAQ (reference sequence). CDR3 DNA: TGTGCCAGCAGCTTATTTGGCAGGGCGGGCACAGATACGCAGTATTTT. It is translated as CASSLFGRAGTDTQYF.

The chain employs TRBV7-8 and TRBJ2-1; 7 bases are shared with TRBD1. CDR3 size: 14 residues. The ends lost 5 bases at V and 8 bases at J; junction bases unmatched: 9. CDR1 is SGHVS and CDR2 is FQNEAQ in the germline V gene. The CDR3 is CASSPTGIRDEQFF. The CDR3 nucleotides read TGTGCCAGCAGCCCGACAGGGATAAGGGATGAGCAGTTCTTC.

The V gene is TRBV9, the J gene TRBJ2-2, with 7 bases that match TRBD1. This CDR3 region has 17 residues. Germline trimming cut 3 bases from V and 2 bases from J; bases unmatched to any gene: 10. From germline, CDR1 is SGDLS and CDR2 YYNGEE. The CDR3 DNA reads TGTGCCAGCAGCGGCCCGACCGGGACAGTAAACACCGGGGAGCTGTTTTTT. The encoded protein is CASSGPTGTVNTGELFF.

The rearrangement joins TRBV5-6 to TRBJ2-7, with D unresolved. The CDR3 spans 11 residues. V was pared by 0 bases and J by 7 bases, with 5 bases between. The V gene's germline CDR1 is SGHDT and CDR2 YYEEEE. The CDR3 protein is CASSLGDEQYF. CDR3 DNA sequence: TGTGCCAGCAGCTTGGGGGATGAGCAGTACTTC. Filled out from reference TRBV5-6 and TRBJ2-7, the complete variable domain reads DAGVTQSPTHLIKTRGQQVTLRCSPKSGHDTVSWYQQALGQGPQFIFQYYEEEERQRGNFPDRFSGHQFPNYSSELNVNALLLGDSALYLCASSLGDEQYFGPGTRLTVT.

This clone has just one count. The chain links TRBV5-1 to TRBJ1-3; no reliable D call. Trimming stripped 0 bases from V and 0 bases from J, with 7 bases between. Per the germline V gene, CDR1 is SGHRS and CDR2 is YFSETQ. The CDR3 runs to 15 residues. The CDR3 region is CASSLVASSGNTIYF. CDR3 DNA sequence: TGCGCCAGCAGCTTGGTGGCGAGCTCTGGAAACACCATATATTTT.

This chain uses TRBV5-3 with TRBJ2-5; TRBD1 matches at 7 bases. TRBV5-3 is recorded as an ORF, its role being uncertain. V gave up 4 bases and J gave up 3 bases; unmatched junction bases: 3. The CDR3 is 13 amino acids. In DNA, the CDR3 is TGTGCCAGAAGCGGGGACAGTGAAGAGACCCAGTACTTC. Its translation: CARSGDSEETQYF.

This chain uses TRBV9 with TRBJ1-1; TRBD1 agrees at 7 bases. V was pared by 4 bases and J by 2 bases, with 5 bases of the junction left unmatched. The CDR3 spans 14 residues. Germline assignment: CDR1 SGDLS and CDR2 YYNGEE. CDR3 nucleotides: TGTGCCAGCAGCCCAGGGGGATCCAACACTGAAGCTTTCTTT. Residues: CASSPGGSNTEAFF.